A selection of T cell receptor beta chains follows, all from one sample in a study of shared clonotypes between healthy human individuals. Sequencing was performed with immunoSEQ multiplex PCR; in TCRdb, only in-frame clones are kept and a portion is missing. The sample consists of 1.5 million to 2.5 million clones, just under 95% of them appearing once. Sequencing input: naive CD8+ T cells sorted from blood. Receptor source: a man aged 18 to 30 in good health. Each CDR3 is given with its conserved first and last residue. A D gene is named only where the DNA matches it firmly. Size is omitted from some rows. Given values are once, few, many or a class for expanded clones.

len: 17; abundance: .; j_gene: TRBJ2-3; v_gene: TRBV7-8; d_gene: .; CDR3nt: TGTGCCAGCAGCTTAGCGTTGGGCGGAGGCTTAACAGATACGCAGTATTTT; CDR3aa: CASSLALGGGLTDTQYF
len: 13; abundance: .; j_gene: TRBJ1-1; v_gene: TRBV19; d_gene: .; CDR3nt: TGTGCCAGTAGTACCCTTTCGGACACTGAAGCTTTCTTT; CDR3aa: CASSTLSDTEAFF
len: 16; abundance: .; j_gene: TRBJ1-4; v_gene: TRBV19; d_gene: .; CDR3nt: TGTGCCAGTAGTCCTCGCGACCAGGAGGGACATGAAAAACTGTTTTTT; CDR3aa: CASSPRDQEGHEKLFF
len: 13; abundance: .; j_gene: TRBJ1-2; v_gene: TRBV14; d_gene: .; CDR3nt: TGTGCCAGCAGCCAACCTGGACTTTATGGCTACACCTTC; CDR3aa: CASSQPGLYGYTF
len: 17; abundance: .; j_gene: TRBJ2-6; v_gene: TRBV7-9; d_gene: TRBD2; CDR3nt: TGTGCCAGCAGCTCCCCTCGGGGGGTCGTAGGGGCCAACGTCCTGACTTTC; CDR3aa: CASSSPRGVVGANVLTF
len: 14; abundance: .; j_gene: TRBJ1-2; v_gene: TRBV6-1; d_gene: TRBD1; CDR3nt: TGTGCCAGCAGAGATCCGGGACAGGGGGATGGCTACACCTTC; CDR3aa: CASRDPGQGDGYTF
len: 14; abundance: .; j_gene: TRBJ1-1; v_gene: TRBV6-1; d_gene: .; CDR3nt: TGTGCCAGCAGTGAACCGGGCGGCTGGACTGAAGCTTTCTTT; CDR3aa: CASSEPGGWTEAFF
len: 16; abundance: .; j_gene: TRBJ1-5; v_gene: TRBV15; d_gene: TRBD1; CDR3nt: TGTGCCACCAGCAGATTCGGGACAGGGGGCGATCAGCCCCAGCATTTT; CDR3aa: CATSRFGTGGDQPQHF
len: 14; abundance: .; j_gene: TRBJ1-2; v_gene: TRBV7-9; d_gene: TRBD1; CDR3nt: TGTGCCAGCAGCCGAGATGACAGGGTGCATGGCTACACCTTC; CDR3aa: CASSRDDRVHGYTF
len: 17; abundance: .; j_gene: TRBJ2-5; v_gene: TRBV28; d_gene: TRBD2; CDR3nt: TGTGCCAGCATCCCCTGGGAGCTAGCGGGGGTCGGAGAGACCCAGTACTTC; CDR3aa: CASIPWELAGVGETQYF
len: 15; abundance: .; j_gene: TRBJ1-1; v_gene: TRBV6-5; d_gene: TRBD1; CDR3nt: TGTGCCAGCAGTTACTACCCAGGGGGAAACACTGAAGCTTTCTTT; CDR3aa: CASSYYPGGNTEAFF
len: 14; abundance: .; j_gene: TRBJ2-7; v_gene: TRBV5-1; d_gene: .; CDR3nt: TGCGCCAGCAGCCCGTCCCCGGGCTACTACGAGCAGTACTTC; CDR3aa: CASSPSPGYYEQYF
len: 15; abundance: once; j_gene: TRBJ2-7; v_gene: TRBV11-2; d_gene: TRBD1; CDR3nt: TGTGCCAGCAGCTTAGATCCCGGACAGGGATACGAACAGTACTTC; CDR3aa: CASSLDPGQGYEQYF
len: 12; abundance: .; j_gene: TRBJ2-5; v_gene: TRBV14; d_gene: .; CDR3nt: TGTGCCAGCAGCCAAGATGGGGTGACCCAGTACTTC; CDR3aa: CASSQDGVTQYF
len: 13; abundance: once; j_gene: TRBJ2-7; v_gene: TRBV7-9; d_gene: .; CDR3nt: TGTGCCAGCAGCCCCGAAGATGCCTACGAGCAGTACTTC; CDR3aa: CASSPEDAYEQYF
len: 12; abundance: .; j_gene: TRBJ1-4; v_gene: TRBV30; d_gene: .; CDR3nt: TGTGCCTGGAGTGTACTGGACGAAAAACTGTTTTTT; CDR3aa: CAWSVLDEKLFF
len: 13; abundance: .; j_gene: TRBJ1-1; v_gene: TRBV15; d_gene: TRBD1; CDR3nt: TGTGCCACCTACAGGGGCCTGGGCACTGAAGCTTTCTTT; CDR3aa: CATYRGLGTEAFF
len: 13; abundance: .; j_gene: TRBJ1-1; v_gene: TRBV30; d_gene: .; CDR3nt: TGTGCCTGGAGTGGGGCGGGAGGCACTGAAGCTTTCTTT; CDR3aa: CAWSGAGGTEAFF
len: 13; abundance: .; j_gene: TRBJ1-6; v_gene: TRBV5-1; d_gene: TRBD1; CDR3nt: TGCGCCAGCAGCTCGATACAGGGGGGACCCCTCCACTTT; CDR3aa: CASSSIQGGPLHF
len: 16; abundance: .; j_gene: TRBJ1-2; v_gene: TRBV10-1; d_gene: .; CDR3nt: TGCGCCAGCAGCCGCGAGTCAGGACAGACTCACTATGGCTACACCTTC; CDR3aa: CASSRESGQTHYGYTF
len: 15; abundance: .; j_gene: TRBJ2-7; v_gene: TRBV11-1; d_gene: TRBD1; CDR3nt: TGTGCCAGCAGCGCCGGGACAGCACAGGGATACGAGCAGTACTTC; CDR3aa: CASSAGTAQGYEQYF
len: 16; abundance: .; j_gene: TRBJ2-7; v_gene: TRBV5-1; d_gene: TRBD1; CDR3nt: TGCGCCAGCAGCTTGGATGGGACAGGGCTTGCCTACGAGCAGTACTTC; CDR3aa: CASSLDGTGLAYEQYF
len: 16; abundance: .; j_gene: TRBJ2-3; v_gene: TRBV6-6; d_gene: .; CDR3nt: TGTGCCAGCAGTTACTCGAATCGCCCTAGCACAGATACGCAGTATTTT; CDR3aa: CASSYSNRPSTDTQYF
len: 13; abundance: .; j_gene: TRBJ1-4; v_gene: TRBV7-6; d_gene: .; CDR3nt: TGTGCCCCCTCTTCCCTGAACCAAGAAAAACTGTTTTTT; CDR3aa: CAPSSLNQEKLFF
len: 13; abundance: once; j_gene: TRBJ2-7; v_gene: TRBV4-3; d_gene: .; CDR3nt: TGCGCCAGCAGCCAAGTCGGTTTGGACGAGCAGTACTTC; CDR3aa: CASSQVGLDEQYF
len: 14; abundance: .; j_gene: TRBJ1-6; v_gene: TRBV5-1; d_gene: .; CDR3nt: TGCGCCAGCAGCTTGGACAGGGTTAATTCACCCCTCCACTTT; CDR3aa: CASSLDRVNSPLHF
len: 16; abundance: .; j_gene: TRBJ1-1; v_gene: TRBV5-1; d_gene: TRBD1; CDR3nt: TGCGCCAGCAGCTTCTCCGGGACAGGGGGGACGACTGAAGCTTTCTTT; CDR3aa: CASSFSGTGGTTEAFF
len: 13; abundance: .; j_gene: TRBJ2-1; v_gene: TRBV5-4; d_gene: TRBD1; CDR3nt: TGTGCCAGCAGCAGGACAGGGGGGAATGAGCAGTTCTTC; CDR3aa: CASSRTGGNEQFF
len: 16; abundance: .; j_gene: TRBJ2-7; v_gene: TRBV5-1; d_gene: TRBD2; CDR3nt: TGCGCCAGCAGCTCCCAAGGGGCTAGCGGAACCTACGAGCAGTACTTC; CDR3aa: CASSSQGASGTYEQYF
len: 15; abundance: .; j_gene: TRBJ2-1; v_gene: TRBV27; d_gene: .; CDR3nt: TGTGCCAGCAGTCGGGACGTGGCAGGGCGGGATGAGCAGTTCTTC; CDR3aa: CASSRDVAGRDEQFF
len: 18; abundance: once; j_gene: TRBJ2-2; v_gene: TRBV19; d_gene: TRBD1; CDR3nt: TGTGCCAGTAGCGGGCTACCGTCGGACGGGACAGGGACCGGGGAGCTGTTTTTT; CDR3aa: CASSGLPSDGTGTGELFF
len: 16; abundance: .; j_gene: TRBJ1-2; v_gene: TRBV4-1; d_gene: .; CDR3nt: TGCGCCAGCAGCCTACACGGACAGTCTGCTAACTATGGCTACACCTTC; CDR3aa: CASSLHGQSANYGYTF
len: 13; abundance: .; j_gene: TRBJ2-2; v_gene: TRBV11-2; d_gene: .; CDR3nt: TGTGCCAGCAGCTTCTTTGGCACCGGGGAGCTGTTTTTT; CDR3aa: CASSFFGTGELFF
len: 13; abundance: .; j_gene: TRBJ2-2; v_gene: TRBV5-4; d_gene: TRBD2; CDR3nt: TGTGCCAGCAGCTCGGGGGGTACCGGGGAGCTGTTTTTT; CDR3aa: CASSSGGTGELFF
len: 11; abundance: .; j_gene: TRBJ2-2; v_gene: TRBV30; d_gene: .; CDR3nt: TGTGCCTGGGGCGAAGCCGGGGAGCTGTTTTTT; CDR3aa: CAWGEAGELFF
len: 14; abundance: once; j_gene: TRBJ1-2; v_gene: TRBV2; d_gene: TRBD1; CDR3nt: TGTGCCAGCGTAACAGGGGTATTGACTTATGGCTACACCTTC; CDR3aa: CASVTGVLTYGYTF
len: 14; abundance: .; j_gene: TRBJ2-2; v_gene: TRBV10-1; d_gene: .; CDR3nt: TGCGCCAGCAGTGAGTCGAGTGTCACCGGGGAGCTGTTTTTT; CDR3aa: CASSESSVTGELFF
len: 14; abundance: .; j_gene: TRBJ1-5; v_gene: TRBV6-1; d_gene: .; CDR3nt: TGTGCCAGCAGTGAACGTAGAAGCAATCAGCCCCAGCATTTT; CDR3aa: CASSERRSNQPQHF
len: 12; abundance: .; j_gene: TRBJ1-1; v_gene: TRBV9; d_gene: TRBD1; CDR3nt: TGTGCCAGCAGCCCAACTGGGGACAGAGCTTTCTTT; CDR3aa: CASSPTGDRAFF
len: 14; abundance: .; j_gene: TRBJ1-2; v_gene: TRBV4-2; d_gene: .; CDR3nt: TGTGCCAGCAGCCTTACCGAAGGTTGGTATGGCTACACCTTC; CDR3aa: CASSLTEGWYGYTF
len: 12; abundance: .; j_gene: TRBJ2-7; v_gene: TRBV27; d_gene: .; CDR3nt: TGTGCCAGCAGTTCCACAGGTAACGAGCAGTACTTC; CDR3aa: CASSSTGNEQYF
len: 23; abundance: .; j_gene: TRBJ1-6; v_gene: TRBV1; d_gene: .; CDR3nt: TGCACCAGCAGCCAAGTTGTAAGGGCAGGGACAGGGGGTTTTAGCTCCTATAATTCACCCCTCCACTTT; CDR3aa: CTSSQVVRAGTGGFSSYNSPLHF
len: 17; abundance: .; j_gene: TRBJ2-1; v_gene: TRBV7-9; d_gene: .; CDR3nt: TGTGCCAGCAGCTACCAGGGGGCGGGGGCCTCCTACAATGAGCAGTTCTTC; CDR3aa: CASSYQGAGASYNEQFF
len: 18; abundance: once; j_gene: TRBJ2-7; v_gene: TRBV7-3; d_gene: TRBD1; CDR3nt: TGTGCCAGCAGCTTAAAGGGGGTACCCGGGACAGGGTCTTGCGAGCAGTACTTC; CDR3aa: CASSLKGVPGTGSCEQYF
len: 16; abundance: .; j_gene: TRBJ2-3; v_gene: TRBV9; d_gene: .; CDR3nt: TGTGCCAGCAGCGTAGAGGCTAGTTCTAGCACAGATACGCAGTATTTT; CDR3aa: CASSVEASSSTDTQYF
len: 14; abundance: .; j_gene: TRBJ2-5; v_gene: TRBV5-3; d_gene: .; CDR3nt: TGTGCCAGAAGCTTTCGGCAGTCGACGGAGACCCAGTACTTC; CDR3aa: CARSFRQSTETQYF
len: 12; abundance: .; j_gene: TRBJ2-1; v_gene: TRBV11-2; d_gene: .; CDR3nt: TGTGCCAGCAGCTTCTCTAGGGTTGAGCAGTTCTTC; CDR3aa: CASSFSRVEQFF
len: 14; abundance: .; j_gene: TRBJ2-1; v_gene: TRBV7-8; d_gene: .; CDR3nt: TGTGCCAGCAGCTTAGAGGACGGCACCCCGGAGCAGTTCTTC; CDR3aa: CASSLEDGTPEQFF
len: 14; abundance: .; j_gene: TRBJ2-7; v_gene: TRBV6-6; d_gene: TRBD1; CDR3nt: TGTGCCAGCACCCCAGGGGGCGAGTCCTACGAGCAGTACTTC; CDR3aa: CASTPGGESYEQYF
len: 15; abundance: .; j_gene: TRBJ2-1; v_gene: TRBV7-2; d_gene: TRBD2; CDR3nt: TGTGCCAGCAGCTTACCGGGACTAGCCTTCAATGAGCAGTTCTTC; CDR3aa: CASSLPGLAFNEQFF
len: 14; abundance: .; j_gene: TRBJ2-3; v_gene: TRBV9; d_gene: .; CDR3nt: TGTGCCAGCAGCGTAGAGGGCAGCACAGATACGCAGTATTTT; CDR3aa: CASSVEGSTDTQYF
len: 16; abundance: once; j_gene: TRBJ1-6; v_gene: TRBV27; d_gene: .; CDR3nt: TGTGCCAGCAGACCCGGTGGGGAACCCAATAATTCACCCCTCCACTTT; CDR3aa: CASRPGGEPNNSPLHF
len: 13; abundance: once; j_gene: TRBJ1-3; v_gene: TRBV28; d_gene: .; CDR3nt: TGTGCCAGCAGTTTTAATACAGGGTTTACTCCGGATTTT; CDR3aa: CASSFNTGFTPDF
len: 14; abundance: once; j_gene: TRBJ2-2; v_gene: TRBV6-5; d_gene: .; CDR3nt: TGTGCCAGCGGAAACAGCGAGTTGGTCGGGGAGCTGTTTTTT; CDR3aa: CASGNSELVGELFF
len: 15; abundance: .; j_gene: TRBJ2-1; v_gene: TRBV28; d_gene: TRBD1; CDR3nt: TGTGCCAGCAGTGTTACAGGGGGATCTGGCAATGAGCAGTTCTTC; CDR3aa: CASSVTGGSGNEQFF
len: 14; abundance: .; j_gene: TRBJ1-6; v_gene: TRBV6-1; d_gene: TRBD1; CDR3nt: TGTGCCAGCAGTGCTAGACAGGGCGTCACACCCCTCCACTTT; CDR3aa: CASSARQGVTPLHF
len: 14; abundance: .; j_gene: TRBJ1-1; v_gene: TRBV29-1; d_gene: .; CDR3nt: TGCAGCGTTCCGTATGGGGGTGGGAACACTGAAGCTTTCTTT; CDR3aa: CSVPYGGGNTEAFF
len: 17; abundance: .; j_gene: TRBJ2-1; v_gene: TRBV9; d_gene: TRBD2; CDR3nt: TGTGCCAGCAGCGCCACCGGGACTAGCGGGAGACACAATGAGCAGTTCTTC; CDR3aa: CASSATGTSGRHNEQFF
len: 21; abundance: .; j_gene: TRBJ2-2; v_gene: TRBV13; d_gene: TRBD1; CDR3nt: TGTGCCAGCAGCTTAGGCCCAGGGGGCATTTTAGAAAGCGAGAACACCGGGGAGCTGTTTTTT; CDR3aa: CASSLGPGGILESENTGELFF